The 16 T cell receptor beta chains listed next were all sequenced from one sample in a study of blood T cells in healthy people across ages. Sample-barcoded 5' priming and a J-beta primer mix drove a second PCR of about 6 to 11 cycles. MiXCR, applied by TCRdb to the 5' RACE reads, yields one record per CDR3 protein. The repertoire holds fewer than 950,000 distinct CDR3 sequences, with about 48% as singletons. Sequenced: blood. The receptors here all came from an older man in good health.

This clonotype has more than one count but fewer than ten. This sequence joins TRBV29-1 and TRBJ2-3; D call uncertain. With 4 bases removed from V and 1 base from J, the gap between germline ends came to 9 bases. The CDR3 is made up of 13 amino acids. Germline assignment: CDR1 SQVTM and CDR2 ANQGSEA. CDR3 nucleotides: TGCAGCGTTGGGCAGTCCGGCACAGATACGCAGTATTTT. Amino acid sequence: CSVGQSGTDTQYF.

This chain uses TRBV5-6 with TRBJ2-1, with a tentative D call TRBD1 (6 bases). The closer fit of TRBJ2-7 to the DNA end suggests the J call may be wrong. There are 15 residues in the CDR3. In germline, CDR1 is SGHDT, CDR2 YYEEEE. CDR3 loop: CASITGLSEGNEQYF. The CDR3 nucleotides are TGTGCCAGCATCACAGGGCTCAGCGAAGGCAATGAGCAGTACTTC.

In its sample, this clonotype was seen once. The rearrangement joins TRBV20-1 to TRBJ2-5, with D unclear. Germline-derived CDR1 and CDR2 are DFQATT and SNEGSKA (reference sequence). With 8 bases removed from V and 3 bases from J, the gap between germline ends came to 10 bases. CDR3 size: 11 residues. CDR3 residues: CSPIGEETQYF. The CDR3 DNA sequence: TGCAGTCCAATCGGAGAAGAGACCCAGTACTTC.

Notes on this clonotype: The germline gene is not matched at one end of the junction; a read error may be the cause. The chain is built from TRBV5-1 and TRBJ1-2; D is ambiguous. Germline V lookup: CDR1 SGHRS, CDR2 YFSETQ. CDR3 length equals 15 residues. The CDR3 DNA sequence: TGCGTCAGCAGCTTACTTCGCGGGGTGAACTATGGCTACACCTTC. This gives the protein CVSSLLRGVNYGYTF.

CDR3: CASSQERVDGRPHRYAYF. The CDR3 nucleotides are TGCGCCAGCAGCCAAGAGAGGGTAGACGGACGCCCTCACAGATACGCGTATTTT. The chain recombines TRBV4-1 with TRBJ2-3; TRBD2 might be the D (5 bases). The CDR3 length is 18 residues. V was clipped by 0 bases and J by 14 bases, with 30 bases between them. The germline CDR1 and CDR2 sequences are MGHRA and YSYEKL.

The V and J genes are TRBV28 and TRBJ2-7; 7 nucleotides line up with TRBD2. CDR3 length: 16 residues. The V segment lost 7 bases and the J segment 2 bases; nucleotides outside the gene matches: 14. The germline V gene has CDR1 MDHEN and CDR2 SYDVKM. DNA of the CDR3: TGTGCCAGCAACCCCGGGGCTAGCGGATATCCCTACGAGCAGTACTTC. Protein: CASNPGASGYPYEQYF.

The rearrangement uses TRBV18 and TRBJ2-7; the match to TRBD2 covers 8 bases. CDR1 is KGHSH and CDR2 is LQKENI in the germline V gene. Losses at the gene ends were 4 bases for V and 6 bases for J; bases not matched to a gene: 8. The CDR3 is made up of 14 amino acids. CDR3 DNA sequence: TGTGCCAGCTCACTACCCGGACTAGCAGTCGAGCAGTACTTC. Translating it yields CASSLPGLAVEQYF.

The chain is built from TRBV3-1 and TRBJ1-2; no clear D. CDR1 is LGHDT, CDR2 YNNKEL, per germline (reference sequence). Between the trimmed V and J ends, which lost 4 bases and 8 bases, there was a span of 17 bases. The CDR3 has 14 residues. The CDR3 DNA reads as TGTGCCAGCAGCCCGCAGGTAGGAGGTGGCGGCTACACCTTC. Its translation: CASSPQVGGGGYTF.

This clonotype was counted between two and nine times. The rearrangement uses TRBV29-1 and TRBJ2-1, with 9 nucleotides matching TRBD2. Trimming at V came to 4 bases and at J to 15 bases, leaving 10 bases not matched to a gene. Germline lookup yields CDR1 SQVTM and CDR2 ANQGSEA. This CDR3 has 12 residues. The CDR3 loop reads CSVVGLAGFWFF. The CDR3 nucleotides are TGCAGCGTTGTAGGCCTAGCGGGATTTTGGTTCTTC.

This chain links TRBV24-1 with TRBJ2-1; D possibly uses TRBD1 or TRBD2 (5 bases each). The germline CDR1 and CDR2 sequences are KGHDR and SFDVKD. The CDR3 covers 14 residues. Trimming pared 6 bases from V and 13 bases from J, leaving 21 bases between. CDR3 in DNA: TGTGCCACCAGTCGACCCGGGGCCCAAGAGACCCAGTTCTTC. Translating it yields CATSRPGAQETQFF.

In this sample, this clonotype turned up a few times. The chain is built from TRBV11-1 and TRBJ2-3; D possibly corresponds to TRBD2 (5 bases). This CDR3 has 14 amino acids. V was clipped by 0 bases and J by 14 bases, with 18 bases between them. CDR1 and CDR2 (germline): SGHAT, FQDESV (reference sequence). This CDR3 is CASSLAASGGYAYF. Written as DNA, the CDR3 is TGTGCCAGCAGCTTAGCGGCTAGTGGAGGATACGCGTATTTT. The whole variable domain, remainder taken from reference TRBV11-1 and TRBJ2-3, is EAEVAQSPRYKITEKSQAVAFWCDPISGHATLYWYRQILGQGPELLVQFQDESVVDDSQLPKDRFSAERLKGVDSTLKIQPAELGDSAMYLCASSLAASGGYAYFGPGTRLTVL.

The rearrangement uses TRBV6-5 and TRBJ2-1; 10 bases are shared with TRBD2. Germline CDR1 MNHEY, CDR2 SVGAGI. The CDR3 loop spans 16 amino acids. Trimming removed 0 bases from V and 8 bases from J; junction bases left unmatched: 7. The CDR3 sequence: CASSYSTSGNEDEQFF. The DNA of the CDR3 is TGTGCCAGCAGTTACTCCACTAGCGGGAATGAGGATGAGCAGTTCTTC.

CDR3 sequence reads: CASSYDRVYGQYF. The CDR3 DNA is TGTGCCAGCAGCTACGACAGGGTATATGGGCAGTACTTC. The chain couples TRBV7-9 to TRBJ2-5, with TRBD1 matching 7 bases. CDR1 is SEHNR and CDR2 is FQNEAQ in the germline V gene (reference sequence). CDR3 length: 13 residues. J lost 11 bases, V lost 4 bases, and 10 bases had no gene match.

Turning to this clonotype: It may be a read error: a sequence one base away is much more abundant. This sequence joins TRBV5-1 and TRBJ2-5; 15 bases align to TRBD2. This CDR3 contains 16 residues. Unmatched junction bases numbered 5, after V lost 4 bases and J lost 4 bases. The V gene's germline CDR1 is SGHRS and CDR2 YFSETQ. This CDR3 reads CASSEGLAGGLETQYF. CDR3 DNA: TGCGCCAGCAGCGAGGGACTAGCGGGAGGCCTAGAGACCCAGTACTTC. Based on the CDR3 plus reference TRBV5-1 and TRBJ2-5, the full variable domain is KAGVTQTPRYLIKTRGQQVTLSCSPISGHRSVSWYQQTPGQGLQFLFEYFSETQRNKGNFPGRFSGRQFSNSRSEMNVSTLELGDSALYLCASSEGLAGGLETQYFGPGTRLLVL.

The chain uses TRBV2 and TRBJ2-4; D gene ambiguous. CDR3 length equals 12 residues. V lost 4 bases, J lost 13 bases, and 14 bases lay in between. Looked up from germline, CDR1 is SNHLY and CDR2 is FYNNEI. The CDR3 sequence is CASSVKGYGQYF. The CDR3 DNA reads as TGTGCCAGCAGTGTAAAAGGCTACGGGCAGTACTTC.

The rearrangement joins TRBV12-3 or TRBV12-4 to TRBJ1-2; 7 bases line up with TRBD1. The CDR3 extends over 15 amino acids. Unmatched junction bases numbered 10, after V lost 5 bases and J lost 4 bases. The CDR3 region is CASSARNKGAYGYTF. The CDR3 DNA is TGTGCCAGCAGTGCACGGAATAAGGGGGCCTATGGCTACACCTTC.